The present entry profiles one T cell receptor beta chain with its context. The antigen is not known. These data are taken from a study of T cells in localized non-small cell lung cancer. Study observations and caveats: Heterogeneity is still possible, as just one tumor region was sequenced.

The CDR3 spans 15 residues. Germline CDR1 reads SGHAT; CDR2 reads FQNNGV. V was pared by 7 bases and J by 4 bases, with 19 bases between. The data were produced by immunoSEQ multiplex PCR, yet TCRdb's version contains in-frame clones alone and is incomplete. This table holds roughly 30,000 clones, 88% found once. The rearrangement joins TRBV11-2 to TRBJ1-1; possible D gene TRBD1, 6 bases. The receptor was derived from a woman between 40 and 69 years old with stage III lung adenocarcinoma. Source: peripheral blood mononuclear cells, taken before any cancer treatment. The CDR3 is CASTPRGGAGTEAFF. CDR3 bases: TGTGCCAGCACCCCCCGGGGGGGCGCGGGCACTGAAGCTTTCTTT.